The source of this T cell receptor (beta chain) is a study of cytomegalovirus exposure and HLA in healthy donors. The CDR3 extends over 16 amino acids. The V gene's germline CDR1 is MNHEY and CDR2 SMNVEV (reference sequence). This clone showed up just a few times. Its antigen is not identified. One end of the junction varies from germline; a read error may be responsible. 60 Vbeta and 13 Jbeta primers were used in PCR. TCRdb's copy holds only in-frame clones and misses some; the assay was immunoSEQ multiplex PCR. The table includes over 85,000 clones, about 7.6% detected once. General observations from the study: An apparent linkage of common viral pathogens to several of the most significant clusters emerged in a later analysis. An ancestry cluster, one associated with Asian ancestry, reportedly showed fewer N-insertions than the roughly 610-donor mean in a later analysis.

This receptor was identified in a man in his forties or fifties in good health and CMV-seronegative. The V call is TRBV27, the J call TRBJ2-2; the D gene is possibly TRBD2 (6 bases). The sample comprised PBMCs. The DNA for the CDR3 is TGTGCCGGCAGTTACACCGGGACTGCGAACACCGGGGAGCTGTTTTTT. As protein: CAGSYTGTANTGELFF.